This T cell receptor beta chain was recorded in a study of blood T cell repertoires in COVID-19. Profiled with immunoSEQ multiplex PCR; TCRdb holds only in-frame clones, not every one. The sample comprises roughly 160,000 clones, about 88% of which are singletons, and roughly 0.58% rests with the top ten. Trimming pared 4 bases from V and 7 bases from J, leaving 10 bases between. This CDR3 has 12 residues. CDR1 is ENHRY, CDR2 SYGVKD, per germline. The sequencing input was peripheral blood. The receptor's source is a man aged 55 to 70 with COVID-19, enrolled during active disease. The chain is built from TRBV10-3 and TRBJ1-1, with D tentatively TRBD1 (6 bases). The CDR3 nucleotides are TGTGCCATCAGTGCCCAGACAGGTGAAGCTTTCTTT. Translation: CAISAQTGEAFF.